The T cell receptor beta chain described here comes from a study of post-analysis software for immune sequencing data. Study overall: Relapsing-remitting, secondary progressive and progressive-relapsing multiple sclerosis were all included among the disease courses. The study, taken as a whole, reports: Roughly five TRBV segments occurring more often in patients than controls included TRBV5-6, TRBV5-1 and TRBV20-1. Strong co-clustering by F measure was seen for same-batch samples. Multiple sclerosis patients had significantly lower normalized Chao1 diversity than controls.

Prepared TCR beta cDNA libraries contained unique molecular identifiers. Input amounts of 1 to 10 million T cells were used. These gave 500,000 or so cDNA molecules, so each molecule approximated one T cell. TCRdb fed the PCR reads into MiXCR, producing one record per CDR3 protein. The sample holds hundreds of thousands of distinct CDR3 sequences, 25% to 30% seen once. For this clonotype: The antigen is undetermined.

The CDR3 spans 13 residues. Trimming stripped 0 bases from V and 11 bases from J, with 12 bases between. CDR1 and CDR2 from the germline V gene are LNHNV and YYDKDF (reference sequence). Sequenced material: blood. The sequence came from a girl between 5 and 17 years old with multiple sclerosis. The chain links TRBV15 to TRBJ2-3; D is possibly TRBD1 or TRBD2 (5 bases each). CDR3 sequence (DNA): TGTGCCACCAGCAGAGATCCGGGACGGGGGCAGTATTTT. Translated, it gives CATSRDPGRGQYF.